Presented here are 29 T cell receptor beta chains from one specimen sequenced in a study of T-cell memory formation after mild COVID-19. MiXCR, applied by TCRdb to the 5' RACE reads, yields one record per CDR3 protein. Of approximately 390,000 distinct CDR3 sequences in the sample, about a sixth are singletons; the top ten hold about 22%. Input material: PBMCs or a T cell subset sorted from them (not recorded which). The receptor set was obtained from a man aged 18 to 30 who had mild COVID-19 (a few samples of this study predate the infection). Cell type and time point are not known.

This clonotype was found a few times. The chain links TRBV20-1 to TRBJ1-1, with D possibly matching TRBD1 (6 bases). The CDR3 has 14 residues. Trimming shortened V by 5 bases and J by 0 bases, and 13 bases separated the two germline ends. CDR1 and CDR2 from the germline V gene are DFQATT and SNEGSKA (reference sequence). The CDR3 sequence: CSAGGQPVNTEAFF. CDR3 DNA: TGCAGTGCTGGAGGACAGCCCGTGAACACTGAAGCTTTCTTT.

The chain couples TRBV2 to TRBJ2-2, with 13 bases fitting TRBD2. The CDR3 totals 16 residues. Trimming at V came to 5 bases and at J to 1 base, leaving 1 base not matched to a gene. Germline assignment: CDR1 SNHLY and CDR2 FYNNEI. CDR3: CASSRTSGGNTGELFF. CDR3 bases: TGTGCCAGCAGTAGGACTAGCGGGGGGAACACCGGGGAGCTGTTTTTT.

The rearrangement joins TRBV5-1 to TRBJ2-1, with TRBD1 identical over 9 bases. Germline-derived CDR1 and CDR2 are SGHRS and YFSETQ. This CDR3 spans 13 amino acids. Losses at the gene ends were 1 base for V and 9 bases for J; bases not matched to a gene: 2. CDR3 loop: CASSLTGGFEQFF. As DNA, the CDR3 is TGCGCCAGCAGCTTGACAGGGGGCTTTGAGCAGTTCTTC.

The CDR3 protein is CASSLVGSFQETQYF. The CDR3 DNA reads TGTGCCAGCAGCTTGGTGGGCAGCTTTCAAGAGACCCAGTACTTC. The V and J genes are TRBV11-2 and TRBJ2-5; D is uncertain. The length of the CDR3 is 15 residues. V dropped 3 bases and J dropped 2 bases, with 13 bases sitting between them. Germline V gene data show CDR1 as SGHAT and CDR2 as FQNNGV.

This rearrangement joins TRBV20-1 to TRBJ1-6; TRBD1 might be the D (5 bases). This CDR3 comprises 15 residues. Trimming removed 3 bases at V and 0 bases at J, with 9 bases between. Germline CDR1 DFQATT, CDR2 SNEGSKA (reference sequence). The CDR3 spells CSASGALSYNSPLHF. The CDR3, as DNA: TGCAGTGCTAGTGGGGCGCTCTCCTATAATTCACCCCTCCACTTT.

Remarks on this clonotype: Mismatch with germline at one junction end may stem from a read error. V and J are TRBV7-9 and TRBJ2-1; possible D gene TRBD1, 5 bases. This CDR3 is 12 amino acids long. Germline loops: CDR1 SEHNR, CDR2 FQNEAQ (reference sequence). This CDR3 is CASSVARGEQFF. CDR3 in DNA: TGTGCCAGCAGCGTAGCAAGGGGTGAGCAGTTCTTC.

The DNA of the CDR3 is TGTGCCAGCAGTTACCCGAGCGGGAGTGTTGAGCAGTTCTTC. Protein product: CASSYPSGSVEQFF. The chain has TRBV6-2 or TRBV6-3 and TRBJ2-1; 8 nucleotides agree with TRBD2. V gave up 2 bases and J gave up 9 bases; unmatched junction bases: 6. The germline V gene encodes CDR1 MNHEY and CDR2 SVGEGT. The CDR3 runs to 14 residues.

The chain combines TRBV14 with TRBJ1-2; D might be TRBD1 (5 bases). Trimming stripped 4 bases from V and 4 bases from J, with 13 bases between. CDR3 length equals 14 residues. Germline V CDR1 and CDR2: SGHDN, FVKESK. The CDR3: CASSRTTAFYGYTF. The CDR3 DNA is TGTGCCAGCAGCCGTACGACAGCTTTCTATGGCTACACCTTC.

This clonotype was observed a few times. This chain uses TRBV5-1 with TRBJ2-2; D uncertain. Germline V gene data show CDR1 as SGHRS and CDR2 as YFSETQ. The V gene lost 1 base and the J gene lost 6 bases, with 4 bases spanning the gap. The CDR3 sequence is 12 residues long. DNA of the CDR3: TGCGCCAGCAGCTTGAGGCCCGGGGAGCTGTTTTTT. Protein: CASSLRPGELFF. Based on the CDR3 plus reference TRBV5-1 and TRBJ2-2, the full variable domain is KAGVTQTPRYLIKTRGQQVTLSCSPISGHRSVSWYQQTPGQGLQFLFEYFSETQRNKGNFPGRFSGRQFSNSRSEMNVSTLELGDSALYLCASSLRPGELFFGEGSRLTVL.

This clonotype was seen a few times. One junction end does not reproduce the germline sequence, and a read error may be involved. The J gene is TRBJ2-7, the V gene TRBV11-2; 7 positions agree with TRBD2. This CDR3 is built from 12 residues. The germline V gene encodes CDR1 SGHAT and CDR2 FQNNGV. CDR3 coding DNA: TGTGCCAGCAGCTCCCGCGGTAGCGGGTTTCACTTC. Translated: CASSSRGSGFHF.

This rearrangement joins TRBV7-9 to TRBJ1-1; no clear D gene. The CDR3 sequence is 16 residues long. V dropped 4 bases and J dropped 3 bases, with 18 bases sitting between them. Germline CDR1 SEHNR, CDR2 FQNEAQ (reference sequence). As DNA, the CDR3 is TGTGCCAGCAGCTCACCGCCCCACTCCGGGGACACTGAAGCTTTCTTT. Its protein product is CASSSPPHSGDTEAFF.

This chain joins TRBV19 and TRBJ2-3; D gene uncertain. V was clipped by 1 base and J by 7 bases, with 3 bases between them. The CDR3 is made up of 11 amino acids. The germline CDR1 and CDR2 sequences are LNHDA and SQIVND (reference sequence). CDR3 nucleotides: TGTGCCAGTAGTATAGCCTATACGCAGTATTTT. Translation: CASSIAYTQYF.

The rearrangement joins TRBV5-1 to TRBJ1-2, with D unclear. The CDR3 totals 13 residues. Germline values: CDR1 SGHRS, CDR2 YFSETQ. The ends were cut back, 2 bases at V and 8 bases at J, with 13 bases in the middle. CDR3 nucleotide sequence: TGCGCCAGCAGCTTCCGCGGAGTTGAGGGCTACACCTTC. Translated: CASSFRGVEGYTF.

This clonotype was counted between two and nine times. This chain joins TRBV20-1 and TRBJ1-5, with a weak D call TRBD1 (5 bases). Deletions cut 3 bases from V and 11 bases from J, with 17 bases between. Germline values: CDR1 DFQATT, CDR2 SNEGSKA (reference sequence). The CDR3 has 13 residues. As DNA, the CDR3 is TGCAGTGCTAGGGGGACCTCAGGGAGGTCCCAGCATTTT. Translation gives CSARGTSGRSQHF.

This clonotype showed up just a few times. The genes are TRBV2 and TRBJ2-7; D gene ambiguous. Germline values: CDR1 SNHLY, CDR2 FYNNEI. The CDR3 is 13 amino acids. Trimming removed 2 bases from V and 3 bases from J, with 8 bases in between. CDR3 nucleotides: TGTGCCAGCAGTGAATCGGTCTACTACGAGCAGTACTTC. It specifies CASSESVYYEQYF.

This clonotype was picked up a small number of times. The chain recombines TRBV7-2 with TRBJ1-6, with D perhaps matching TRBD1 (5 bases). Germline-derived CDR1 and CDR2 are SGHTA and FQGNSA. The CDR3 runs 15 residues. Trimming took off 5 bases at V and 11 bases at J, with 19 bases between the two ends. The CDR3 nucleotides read TGTGCCAGCAGCCTAGATTGGGGCAAAAGGGCACCCCTCCACTTT. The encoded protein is CASSLDWGKRAPLHF. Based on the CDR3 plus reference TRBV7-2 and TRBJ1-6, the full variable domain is GAGVSQSPSNKVTEKGKDVELRCDPISGHTALYWYRQSLGQGLEFLIYFQGNSAPDKSGLPSDRFSAERTGGSVSTLTIQRTQQEDSAVYLCASSLDWGKRAPLHFGNGTRLTVT.

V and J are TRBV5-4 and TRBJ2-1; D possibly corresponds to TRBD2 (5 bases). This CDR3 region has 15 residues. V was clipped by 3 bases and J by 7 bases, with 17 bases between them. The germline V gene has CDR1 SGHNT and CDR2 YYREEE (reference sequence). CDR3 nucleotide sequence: TGTGCCAGCAGCTACGACCCCGGGAATGTAAATGAGCAGTTCTTC. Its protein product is CASSYDPGNVNEQFF.

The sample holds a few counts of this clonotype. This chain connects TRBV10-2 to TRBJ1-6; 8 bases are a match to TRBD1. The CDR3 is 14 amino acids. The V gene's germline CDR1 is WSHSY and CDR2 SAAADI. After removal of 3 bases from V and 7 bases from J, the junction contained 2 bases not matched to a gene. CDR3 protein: CASSDWTGNSPLHF. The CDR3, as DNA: TGCGCCAGCAGTGATTGGACAGGGAATTCACCCCTCCACTTT.

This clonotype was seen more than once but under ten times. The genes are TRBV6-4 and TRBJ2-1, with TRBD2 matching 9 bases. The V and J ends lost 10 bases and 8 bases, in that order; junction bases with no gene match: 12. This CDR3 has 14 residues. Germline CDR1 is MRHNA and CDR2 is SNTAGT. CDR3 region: CATSLAGIMDEQFF. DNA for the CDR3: TGTGCCACCTCACTAGCGGGTATCATGGATGAGCAGTTCTTC.

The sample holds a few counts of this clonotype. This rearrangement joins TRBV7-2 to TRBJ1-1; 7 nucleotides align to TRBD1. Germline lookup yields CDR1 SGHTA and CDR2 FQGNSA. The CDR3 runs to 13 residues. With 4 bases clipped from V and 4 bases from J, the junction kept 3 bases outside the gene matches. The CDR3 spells CASSYTGATEAFF. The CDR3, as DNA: TGTGCCAGCAGCTATACAGGGGCCACTGAAGCTTTCTTT.

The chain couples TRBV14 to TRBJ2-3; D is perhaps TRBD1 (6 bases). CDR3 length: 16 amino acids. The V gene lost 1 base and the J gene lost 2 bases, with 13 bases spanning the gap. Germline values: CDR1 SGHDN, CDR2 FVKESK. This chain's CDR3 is CASSQVVGAPTDTQYF. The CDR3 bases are TGTGCCAGCAGCCAAGTCGTGGGGGCCCCCACAGATACGCAGTATTTT.

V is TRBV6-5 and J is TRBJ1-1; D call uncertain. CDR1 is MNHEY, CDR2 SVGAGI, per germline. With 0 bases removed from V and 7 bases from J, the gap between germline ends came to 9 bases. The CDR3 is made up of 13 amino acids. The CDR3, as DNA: TGTGCCAGCAGTTACTCCGAGGCTCTTGAAGCTTTCTTT. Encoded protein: CASSYSEALEAFF.

The chain's CDR3 is CASSLDSGGDTGELFF. The CDR3 region has the DNA TGTGCCAGCAGCTTAGATTCCGGGGGGGACACCGGGGAGCTGTTTTTT. The chain joins TRBV7-2 to TRBJ2-2, with TRBD2 identical over 8 bases. The CDR3 runs to 16 residues. Germline V gives CDR1 SGHTA, CDR2 FQGNSA. V shed 1 base, J shed 3 bases, and the junction held 4 bases outside the gene matches.

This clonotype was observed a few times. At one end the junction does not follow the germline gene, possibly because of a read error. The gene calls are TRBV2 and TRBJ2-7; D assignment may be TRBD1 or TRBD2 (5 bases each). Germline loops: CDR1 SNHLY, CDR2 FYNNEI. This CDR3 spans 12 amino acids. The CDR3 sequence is CASRNRDPSKDF. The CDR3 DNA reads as TGTGCCAGCAGGAACCGGGACCCCTCAAAGGACTTC.

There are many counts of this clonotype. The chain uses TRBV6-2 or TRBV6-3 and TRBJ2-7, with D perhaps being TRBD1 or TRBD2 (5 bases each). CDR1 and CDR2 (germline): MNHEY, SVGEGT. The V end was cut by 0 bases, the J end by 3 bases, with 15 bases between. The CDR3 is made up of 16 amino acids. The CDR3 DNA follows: TGTGCCAGCAGTTACTCGGGGTTGGGACCCCGCTACGAGCAGTACGTC. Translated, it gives CASSYSGLGPRYEQYV.

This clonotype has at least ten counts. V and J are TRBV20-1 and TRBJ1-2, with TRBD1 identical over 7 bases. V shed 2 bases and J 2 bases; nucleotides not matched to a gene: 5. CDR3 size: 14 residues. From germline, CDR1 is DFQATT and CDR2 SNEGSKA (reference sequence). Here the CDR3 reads CSARRGQLNYGYTF. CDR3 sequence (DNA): TGCAGTGCTAGACGGGGACAGTTGAACTATGGCTACACCTTC.

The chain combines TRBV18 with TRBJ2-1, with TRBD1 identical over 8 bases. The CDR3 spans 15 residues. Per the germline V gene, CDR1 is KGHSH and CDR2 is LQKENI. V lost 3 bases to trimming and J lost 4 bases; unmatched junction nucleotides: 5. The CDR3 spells CASSPSRQGYNEQFF. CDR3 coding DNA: TGTGCCAGCTCACCCAGCCGACAGGGGTACAATGAGCAGTTCTTC.

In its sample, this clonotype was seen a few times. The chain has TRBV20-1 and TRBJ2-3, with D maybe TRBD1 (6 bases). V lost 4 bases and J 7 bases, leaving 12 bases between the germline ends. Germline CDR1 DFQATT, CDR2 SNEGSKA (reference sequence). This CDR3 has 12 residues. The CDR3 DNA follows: TGCAGTGCTACCCCAGGGGAAAATACGCAGTATTTT. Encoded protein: CSATPGENTQYF.

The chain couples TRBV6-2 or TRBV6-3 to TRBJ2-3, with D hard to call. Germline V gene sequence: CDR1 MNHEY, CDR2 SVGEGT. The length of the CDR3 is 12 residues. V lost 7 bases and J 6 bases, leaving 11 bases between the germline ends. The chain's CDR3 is CASTDALDTQYF. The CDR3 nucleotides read TGTGCCAGCACCGACGCGCTGGATACGCAGTATTTT.